The rows below give T cell receptor beta chains drawn from one sample of a study of cytomegalovirus exposure and HLA in healthy donors. Profiled with immunoSEQ multiplex PCR; TCRdb holds only in-frame clones, not every one. Of 140,000 to 150,000 clones listed, less than 95% are singletons. The specimen sequenced was PBMCs. These receptor sequences come from a man aged 18-30 years in good health and CMV-seropositive. Both conserved end residues are part of each CDR3. The order of the fields is J gene, clone size, V gene, D gene, CDR3 DNA, CDR3 protein. A D gene is named only where the DNA matches it firmly. Some rows have no size entry. The others give once, few or many, or a class for an expanded clone.

TRBJ1-4,NA,TRBV5-1,TRBD1,TGCGCCAGCAGCTTGATTGGACAGGGGAGTGAAAAACTGTTTTTT,CASSLIGQGSEKLFF
TRBJ2-7,NA,TRBV18,NA,TGTGCCAGCCTAGGGGCCTCCTACGAGCAGTACTTC,CASLGASYEQYF
TRBJ2-3,NA,TRBV20-1,NA,TGCAGTGCTAGCATCACAGATACGCAGTATTTT,CSASITDTQYF
TRBJ2-7,once,TRBV5-1,NA,TGCGCCACCTCCCAGCTAGGAGGGAGCTACGAGCAGTACTTC,CATSQLGGSYEQYF
TRBJ2-5,NA,TRBV11-2,TRBD2,TGTGCCAGCAGCCCCAGCCCAGCGGGATACCAAGAGACCCAGTACTTC,CASSPSPAGYQETQYF
TRBJ1-2,once,TRBV5-1,TRBD1,TGCGCCAGCAGCTTTGGACAGGACTATGGCTACACCTTC,CASSFGQDYGYTF
TRBJ1-1,NA,TRBV7-9,NA,TGTGCCAGCAGCTTATTCAGCACTGAAGCTTTCTTT,CASSLFSTEAFF
TRBJ2-7,once,TRBV4-2,NA,TGTGCCAGCAGCCACTCCCCTGGGGGGTACGACTACGAGCAGTACTTC,CASSHSPGGYDYEQYF
TRBJ2-7,once,TRBV10-2,NA,TGCGCCAGCTCGACCAGGGCTTACGAGCAGTACTTC,CASSTRAYEQYF
TRBJ2-5,NA,TRBV5-1,TRBD2,TGCGCCAGCAGCTTGGAGTTAGCGGGCCAAGAGACCCAGTACTTC,CASSLELAGQETQYF
TRBJ2-1,NA,TRBV20-1,NA,TGCAGTGCTAGCGGCGGGCATGAGCAGTTCTTC,CSASGGHEQFF
TRBJ1-5,many,TRBV28,NA,TGTGCCAGCAGTTTCTTGGGGCTAGATCAGCCCCAGCATTTT,CASSFLGLDQPQHF
TRBJ2-3,NA,TRBV5-6,NA,TGTGCCAGCAGCTTGATCGGCGGCTTCCAGTTCACAGATACGCAGTATTTT,CASSLIGGFQFTDTQYF
TRBJ2-1,NA,TRBV2,TRBD2,TGTGCCAGCACCCTTAGCGGGAGTACCTACAATGAGCAGTTCTTC,CASTLSGSTYNEQFF
TRBJ2-2,once,TRBV5-1,TRBD1,TGCGCCAGCAGTCGACAGGGTCGTCCCGGGGAGCTGTTTTTT,CASSRQGRPGELFF
TRBJ2-7,NA,TRBV10-3,NA,TGTGCCATCAGTGAGTCGAGGGAGTACGAGCAGTACTTC,CAISESREYEQYF
TRBJ2-1,NA,TRBV6-5,NA,TGTGCCAGCAGCCGAGGACCAACACTAGACAATGAGCAGTTCTTC,CASSRGPTLDNEQFF
TRBJ2-1,NA,TRBV4-1,NA,TGCGCCAGCAGCTTCCATCCCGGGGCCTACAATGAGCAGTTCTTC,CASSFHPGAYNEQFF
TRBJ1-1,few,TRBV18,TRBD1,TGTGCCAGCTCACAGGGCAGGGGGACTGAAGCTTTCTTT,CASSQGRGTEAFF
TRBJ2-5,NA,TRBV27,NA,TGTGCCAGCAGTTTATCTGCGGGCCCCCTCATAGAGACCCAGTACTTC,CASSLSAGPLIETQYF
TRBJ2-3,NA,TRBV9,TRBD2,TGTGCCAGCAGCGTAGTCCACGGACTAGCGGGAGAAGCAGATACGCAGTATTTT,CASSVVHGLAGEADTQYF
TRBJ2-3,NA,TRBV5-6,NA,TGTGCCAGCAGCTTGGTTGCGGGTGGACGAGATACGCAGTATTTT,CASSLVAGGRDTQYF
TRBJ2-7,NA,TRBV7-2,NA,TGTGCCAGCAGCCAGGACTCGAACCCTCCCGGGTCCATGGACTTC,CASSQDSNPPGSMDF
TRBJ1-1,NA,TRBV7-9,TRBD1,TGTGCCAGCAGCCGCGGACAGGCTTGGAACACTGAAGCTTTCTTT,CASSRGQAWNTEAFF
TRBJ1-1,NA,TRBV5-4,NA,TGTGCCAGCAGCTTCCGGGTGAACACGAACACTGAAGCTTTCTTT,CASSFRVNTNTEAFF
TRBJ2-1,once,TRBV5-6,TRBD2,TGTGCCAGCAGCTACGGGACTAGCAGCTACAATGAGCAGTTCTTC,CASSYGTSSYNEQFF
TRBJ2-7,NA,TRBV15,TRBD2,TGTGCCACCAGCAGAGTTGGGACTACCTCCCACGAGCAGTACTTC,CATSRVGTTSHEQYF
TRBJ2-1,NA,TRBV25-1,NA,TGTGCCAGCAGTGATTGGACTGGCAATGAGCAGTTCTTC,CASSDWTGNEQFF
TRBJ1-2,NA,TRBV2,TRBD1,TGTGCCAGCACGAGGGGGCTCGGTGGCTACACCTTC,CASTRGLGGYTF
TRBJ2-7,NA,TRBV6-5,TRBD1,TGTGCCAGCAGAACAGGGGATGAGCAGTACTTC,CASRTGDEQYF
TRBJ2-5,NA,TRBV28,NA,TGTGCCAGCAGTCCCCTCGGGGGAGAAGAGACCCAGTACTTC,CASSPLGGEETQYF
TRBJ1-4,NA,TRBV6-1,NA,TGTGCCAGCAGTGATGTCAGAATCCTTCCAAATGAAAAACTGTTTTTT,CASSDVRILPNEKLFF
TRBJ1-3,NA,TRBV30,NA,TGTGCCTGGAGTCCCTCTCCCCAGATCAGCTCTGGAAACACCATATATTTT,CAWSPSPQISSGNTIYF
TRBJ2-5,once,TRBV11-3,TRBD1,TGTGCCAGCAGCTTAGGAGGGACAGGCAAAGAGACCCAGTACTTC,CASSLGGTGKETQYF
TRBJ1-4,NA,TRBV28,NA,TGTGCCAGCAGGAGGACAGCCTTGGGATATAATGAAAAACTGTTTTTT,CASRRTALGYNEKLFF
TRBJ2-1,NA,TRBV2,NA,TGTGCCAGCCAACCCGGGACTCCTTCTGATGAGCAGTTCTTC,CASQPGTPSDEQFF
TRBJ2-7,NA,TRBV5-6,NA,TGTGCCAGCAGCTTGGACTTCGTCTACGAGCAGTACTTC,CASSLDFVYEQYF
TRBJ1-1,NA,TRBV19,NA,TGTGCCAGTAGTATAGATTGGCGGGTGAACACTGAAGCTTTCTTT,CASSIDWRVNTEAFF
TRBJ2-6,NA,TRBV18,NA,TGTGCCAGCTCACCGCAGGGCAGCTCTGGGGCCAACGTCCTGACTTTC,CASSPQGSSGANVLTF
TRBJ2-5,NA,TRBV7-2,NA,TGTGCCAGCAGCTTAGGCCGGGGGTACCAAGAGACCCAGTACTTC,CASSLGRGYQETQYF
TRBJ1-4,NA,TRBV28,NA,TGTGCCAGCAGTTTAGAGGGCTTTGGAGAAAAACTGTTTTTT,CASSLEGFGEKLFF